Shown below are 10 T cell receptor beta chains from a single sample sequenced in a study of radiotherapy plus CTLA-4 blockade in lung cancer. The table came from immunoSEQ multiplex PCR; TCRdb's copy has only in-frame clones and leaves some out. Altogether about 98,000 clones are present, 80% to 90% being singletons, with the ten largest covering 4.5% to 6%. Sequenced material: peripheral blood, taken from a patient treated with radiotherapy plus ipilimumab. These TCRs come from a human donor with non-small cell lung cancer that progressed on radiotherapy plus ipilimumab.

The gene calls are TRBV5-8 and TRBJ2-1, with 13 nucleotides matching TRBD2. V shed 0 bases, J shed 7 bases, and the junction held 7 bases outside the gene matches. Germline CDR1 reads SGHTS; CDR2 reads YDEGEE. CDR3 length: 17 amino acids. CDR3 DNA: TGTGCCAGCAGCTTGGCCCGGACTAGCGGGAGTCGGAATGAGCAGTTCTTC. Amino acids: CASSLARTSGSRNEQFF.

The chain recombines TRBV5-1 with TRBJ1-3, with D tentatively TRBD1 (5 bases). Looked up from germline, CDR1 is SGHRS and CDR2 is YFSETQ. The CDR3 has 16 residues. V lost 3 bases and J 0 bases, leaving 13 bases between the germline ends. Written as DNA, the CDR3 is TGCGCCAGCAGCTCGCGAGACAGCTACTCTGGAAACACCATATATTTT. Encoded protein: CASSSRDSYSGNTIYF.

CDR3 amino acids: CASGTSVTEAFF. For the CDR3, the DNA is TGTGCCAGCGGGACATCCGTCACTGAAGCTTTCTTT. V usage is TRBV2 and J usage is TRBJ1-1, with D maybe TRBD1 (6 bases). The V gene lost 8 bases and the J gene lost 4 bases, with 11 bases spanning the gap. Germline V gene sequence: CDR1 SNHLY, CDR2 FYNNEI. The CDR3 consists of 12 residues.

The table lists this clone with a count of one. The chain joins TRBV5-4 to TRBJ1-1; D unclear. Deletions cut 0 bases from V and 8 bases from J, with 11 bases between. Germline V CDR1 and CDR2: SGHNT, YYREEE (reference sequence). There are 13 residues in the CDR3. CDR3 in amino acids: CASSLGDFPEAFF. The CDR3 DNA sequence: TGTGCCAGCAGCTTGGGTGACTTTCCCGAAGCTTTCTTT.

The chain uses TRBV19 and TRBJ2-2; 10 bases align to TRBD1. This CDR3 is 17 amino acids long. V shed 4 bases, J shed 2 bases, and the junction held 7 bases outside the gene matches. Germline values: CDR1 LNHDA, CDR2 SQIVND (reference sequence). CDR3 loop: CASSTRDRGLNTGELFF. CDR3 coding DNA: TGTGCCAGTAGTACCCGGGACAGGGGCCTTAACACCGGGGAGCTGTTTTTT. The variable domain in full, completed from reference TRBV19 and TRBJ2-2, reads DGGITQSPKYLFRKEGQNVTLSCEQNLNHDAMYWYRQDPGQGLRLIYYSQIVNDFQKGDIAEGYSVSREKKESFPLTVTSAQKNPTAFYLCASSTRDRGLNTGELFFGEGSRLTVL.

This chain joins TRBV19 and TRBJ2-3; 7 bases match TRBD1. Germline CDR1 is LNHDA and CDR2 is SQIVND (reference sequence). This CDR3 comprises 14 residues. Unmatched junction bases numbered 6, after V lost 7 bases and J lost 2 bases. CDR3 residues: CASTLGQTTDTQYF. In DNA, the CDR3 is TGTGCCAGTACCCTGGGACAGACCACAGATACGCAGTATTTT. The variable domain in full, completed from reference TRBV19 and TRBJ2-3, reads DGGITQSPKYLFRKEGQNVTLSCEQNLNHDAMYWYRQDPGQGLRLIYYSQIVNDFQKGDIAEGYSVSREKKESFPLTVTSAQKNPTAFYLCASTLGQTTDTQYFGPGTRLTVL.

The CDR3 DNA reads TGCGCCAGCAGTGAGTACAGGGGTAGAAATCAGCCCCAGCATTTT. Encoded protein: CASSEYRGRNQPQHF. V is TRBV10-1 and J is TRBJ1-5, with 7 bases aligning to TRBD1. This CDR3 has 15 amino acids. Looked up from germline, CDR1 is WNHNN and CDR2 is SYGVQD (reference sequence). Trimming removed 1 base from V and 4 bases from J; junction bases left unmatched: 4.

The chain recombines TRBV5-1 with TRBJ1-1; 11 bases fit TRBD1. The V gene end was trimmed by 4 bases and the J gene end by 6 bases; junction bases not matched to a gene: 2. This CDR3 spans 13 amino acids. Germline V gene data show CDR1 as SGHRS and CDR2 as YFSETQ. CDR3 in amino acids: CASSVGQGAEAFF. The CDR3 DNA is TGCGCCAGCAGCGTGGGACAGGGGGCTGAAGCTTTCTTT.

Comment on this clone: Within the sample, other DNA sequences also encode this same CDR3. The chain is built from TRBV15 and TRBJ1-2; TRBD1 matches at 7 bases. Germline V lookup: CDR1 LNHNV, CDR2 YYDKDF (reference sequence). V dropped 3 bases and J dropped 5; count of bases not matched to a gene: 3. CDR3 length: 13 residues. CDR3 in amino acids: CATSRDRSYGYTF. Here the CDR3 DNA reads TGTGCCACCAGCAGGGACAGGTCATATGGCTACACCTTC.

Points on this clone: Other DNA sequences from this sample encode an identical CDR3 as well. The V gene is TRBV15, the J gene TRBJ2-7; unclear D gene. This CDR3 spans 13 amino acids. Germline CDR1 LNHNV, CDR2 YYDKDF (reference sequence). V was shortened by 0 bases and J by 4 bases, with 7 bases between the two germline ends. DNA for the CDR3: TGTGCCACCAGCAGAGATAGGCAGTACGAGCAGTACTTC. Its translation: CATSRDRQYEQYF.